This T cell receptor beta chain comes out of a study of T cells in Graves' hyperthyroidism and ophthalmopathy. Study summary: Peripheral blood was secured at the point of initial diagnosis, before any treatment. Study outcomes and limitations: Ophthalmopathy, which appeared later, was predicted by the model a median approximately six months before onset.

Germline V gene sequence: CDR1 KGHSH, CDR2 LQKENI. This CDR3 region has 14 residues. The junction had 2 bases not matched to a gene; V was cut back by 4 bases and J by 4 bases. The TCR beta CDR3 regions underwent amplification using RNA transcripts as the source. The TCR CDR3 was amplified in a first-round RT-PCR using the HTBI primer set. MiXCR was run by TCRdb on the multiplex PCR reads, yielding one entry per CDR3 protein. The sample gives a few hundred thousand distinct CDR3 sequences, about 15% of which show up once; approximately 29% is in the top ten. This clonotype was found many times. Antigen: not known.

The genes are TRBV18 and TRBJ2-3; 10 positions agree with TRBD2. The sequence derives from a woman aged 25 to 39 with Graves' hyperthyroidism. Sequenced input: blood. CDR3 DNA sequence: TGTGCCAGCTCACGTCTAGCGGGAGCAGATACGCAGTATTTT. It yields the protein CASSRLAGADTQYF.